Sequencing of this TCR beta chain was carried out in a study of response to subunit inactivated influenza vaccine (dated by TCRdb to 2017 to 2018). The study in broad terms: To follow how T cells responded to a trivalent subunit inactivated influenza vaccine, the researchers relied on deep quantitative profiling of the T cell receptor repertoire.

Counted from cysteine to phenylalanine, this CDR3 has 14 amino acids. Only the CDR3 portion is preserved as DNA: 42 bases, with reading frame beginning at the first base. For this chain, trimming is 5 bases at the V end and 6 bases at the J end, and the number of junction bases without a gene match is 6. The library was prepared using RT-PCR. The instrument given in TCRdb is Illumina HiSeq 2500. Using fastp trimming at Q25 and MiXCR clonotype assembly, TCRdb reanalyzed the public sequencing data and kept in-frame beta chains. Records with the same CDR3 protein are collapsed into one entry carrying the most frequent genes and DNA. A total of about 500,000 distinct CDR3 sequences appear in this sample, 16% of them only once. The top ten clones comprise roughly 3% of the sample. What the research found in general, with its limitations: The authors suggested that each seasonal influenza vaccination may recruit only a limited number of new T cells.

Note on this clonotype: Its antigen remains unidentified. No base quality values were provided; no much bigger clone lies one nucleotide off.

This clonotype originated in a man aged 50-75 years who received an inactivated influenza vaccine. Donor details come from another sample of the same person, matched by shared clones. Sequencing was performed on CD4+ T cells sorted from PBMCs, taken around 25 months after vaccination. The receptor chain draws on TRBV12-3 or TRBV12-4 and TRBJ2-2; 7 junctional bases match TRBD1. The base sequence is TGTGCCAGCAGTCGACAGGGTTGGGCCGGGGAGCTGTTTTTT. It translates to CASSRQGWAGELFF.